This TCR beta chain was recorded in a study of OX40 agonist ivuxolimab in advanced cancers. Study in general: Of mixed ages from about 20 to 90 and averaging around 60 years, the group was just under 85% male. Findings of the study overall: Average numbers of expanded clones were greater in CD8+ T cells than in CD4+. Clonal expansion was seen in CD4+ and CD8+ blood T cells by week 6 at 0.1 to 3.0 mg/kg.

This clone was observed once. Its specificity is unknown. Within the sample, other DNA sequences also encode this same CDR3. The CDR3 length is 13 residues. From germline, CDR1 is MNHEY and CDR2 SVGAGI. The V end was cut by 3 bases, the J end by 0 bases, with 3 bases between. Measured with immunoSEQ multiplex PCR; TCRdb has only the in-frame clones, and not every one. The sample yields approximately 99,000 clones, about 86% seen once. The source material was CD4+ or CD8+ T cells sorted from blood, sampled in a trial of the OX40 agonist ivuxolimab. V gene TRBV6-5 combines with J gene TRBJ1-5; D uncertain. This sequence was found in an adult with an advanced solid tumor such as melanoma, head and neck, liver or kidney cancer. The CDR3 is CASSYGSNQPQHF. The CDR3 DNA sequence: TGTGCCAGCAGTTATGGTAGCAATCAGCCCCAGCATTTT.